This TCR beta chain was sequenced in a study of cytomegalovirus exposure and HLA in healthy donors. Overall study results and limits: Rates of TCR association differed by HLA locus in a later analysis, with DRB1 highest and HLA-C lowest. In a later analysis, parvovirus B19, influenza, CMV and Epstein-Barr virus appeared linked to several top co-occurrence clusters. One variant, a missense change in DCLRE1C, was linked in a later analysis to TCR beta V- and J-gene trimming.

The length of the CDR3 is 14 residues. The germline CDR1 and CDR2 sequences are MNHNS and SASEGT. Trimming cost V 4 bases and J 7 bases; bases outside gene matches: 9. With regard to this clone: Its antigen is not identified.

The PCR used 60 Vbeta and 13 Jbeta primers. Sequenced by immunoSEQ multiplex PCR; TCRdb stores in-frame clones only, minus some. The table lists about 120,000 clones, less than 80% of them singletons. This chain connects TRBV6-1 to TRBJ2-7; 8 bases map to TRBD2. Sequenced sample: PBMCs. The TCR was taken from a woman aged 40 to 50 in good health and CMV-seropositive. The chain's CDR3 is CASSVVAGWGEQYF. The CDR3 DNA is TGTGCCAGCAGTGTCGTAGCGGGATGGGGAGAGCAGTACTTC.